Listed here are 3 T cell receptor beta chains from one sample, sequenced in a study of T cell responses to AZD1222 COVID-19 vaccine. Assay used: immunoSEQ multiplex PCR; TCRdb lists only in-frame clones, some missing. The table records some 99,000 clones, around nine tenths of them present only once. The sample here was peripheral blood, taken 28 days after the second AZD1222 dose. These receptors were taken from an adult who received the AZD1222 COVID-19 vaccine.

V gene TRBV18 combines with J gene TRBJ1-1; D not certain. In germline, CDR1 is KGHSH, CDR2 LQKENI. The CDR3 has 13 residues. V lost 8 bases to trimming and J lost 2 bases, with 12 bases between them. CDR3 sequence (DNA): TGTGCCAGCCAACCCAGTATTAACACTGAAGCTTTCTTT. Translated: CASQPSINTEAFF.

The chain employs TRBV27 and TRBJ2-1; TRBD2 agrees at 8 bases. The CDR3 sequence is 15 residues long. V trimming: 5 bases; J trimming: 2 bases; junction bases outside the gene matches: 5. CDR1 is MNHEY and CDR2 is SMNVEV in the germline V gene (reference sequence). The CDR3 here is CASSPEAGAYNEQFF. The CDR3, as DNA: TGTGCCAGCAGTCCCGAAGCGGGGGCCTACAATGAGCAGTTCTTC.

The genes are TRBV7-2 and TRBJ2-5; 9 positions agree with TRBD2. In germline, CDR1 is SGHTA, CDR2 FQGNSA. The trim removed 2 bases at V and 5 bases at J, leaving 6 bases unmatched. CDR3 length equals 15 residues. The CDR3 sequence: CASSLSSGSRETQYF. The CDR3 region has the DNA TGTGCCAGCAGCTTAAGTAGCGGGAGCAGGGAGACCCAGTACTTC. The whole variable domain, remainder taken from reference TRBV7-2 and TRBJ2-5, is GAGVSQSPSNKVTEKGKDVELRCDPISGHTALYWYRQSLGQGLEFLIYFQGNSAPDKSGLPSDRFSAERTGGSVSTLTIQRTQQEDSAVYLCASSLSSGSRETQYFGPGTRLLVL.